This T cell receptor beta chain was observed in a study of CD4+ T cells in melanoma. The germline V gene encodes CDR1 SGHAT and CDR2 FQNNGV. CDR3 length equals 16 residues. The V and J ends lost 4 bases and 0 bases respectively, with 16 bases between them. Profiled with immunoSEQ multiplex PCR; TCRdb holds only in-frame clones, not every one. This sample has some 50,000 clones, with 89% found just once. This TCR derives from a human donor with melanoma. The specimen sequenced was peripheral blood. This sequence joins TRBV11-2 and TRBJ2-7, with D possibly matching TRBD2 (7 bases). The CDR3 is CASSSRGGAASYEQYF. In DNA form, the CDR3 reads TGTGCCAGCAGCTCCCGTGGGGGGGCTGCCTCCTACGAGCAGTACTTC.